This TCR beta chain appears in the sequencing data of a study of T cell changes during pregnancy in multiple sclerosis (dated by TCRdb to the late 2010s). The study in broad terms: The study looked at changes in the T cell repertoire across pregnancy in women with multiple sclerosis.

The method behind the library was the immunoSEQ multiplex PCR assay. TCRdb limited this immuneACCESS table to in-frame rearrangements with V and J called. A share of clones is missing; checked studies link under half to unresolved V genes, and the rest is unexplained. For this sample there are around 49,000 clones; nearly 90% appear just once. In total, the top ten clones hold approximately 4.9% of the sample. In the case of this clone: The antigen it recognizes is unknown. No per-base quality is available; no much larger clone lies one base away.

The sequence was obtained from a female donor in good health, enrolled as a control in a pregnancy study. Sequencing was performed on peripheral blood, taken after pregnancy.

The CDR3 protein: CASSGQGNTEAFF. The nucleotide sequence is TGTGCCAGCAGCGGACAGGGAAACACTGAAGCTTTCTTT. Recombination joined TRBV9 with TRBJ1-1; 7 bases in the middle match TRBD1. The germline V gene supplies CDR1 SGDLS and CDR2 YYNGEE. Inclusive of the bounding cysteine and phenylalanine, the CDR3 is 13 residues long. The read is trimmed to its CDR3 DNA, 39 bases read in frame from base 1. Relative to germline, V is missing 3 bases and J is missing 2 bases, with 1 base of the junction outside any gene match.